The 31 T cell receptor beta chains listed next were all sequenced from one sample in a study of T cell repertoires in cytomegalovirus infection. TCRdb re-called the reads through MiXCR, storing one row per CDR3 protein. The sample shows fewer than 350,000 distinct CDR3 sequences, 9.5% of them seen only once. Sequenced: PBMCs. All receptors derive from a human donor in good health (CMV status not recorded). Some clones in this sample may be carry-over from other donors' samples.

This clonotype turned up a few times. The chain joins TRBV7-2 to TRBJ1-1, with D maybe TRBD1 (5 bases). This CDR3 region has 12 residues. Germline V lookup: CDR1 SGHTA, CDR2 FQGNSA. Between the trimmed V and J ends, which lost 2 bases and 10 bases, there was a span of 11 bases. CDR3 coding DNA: TGTGCCAGCAGCTTATACGTAGGGACAGCTTTCTTT. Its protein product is CASSLYVGTAFF. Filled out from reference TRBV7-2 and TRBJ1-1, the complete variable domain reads GAGVSQSPSNKVTEKGKDVELRCDPISGHTALYWYRQSLGQGLEFLIYFQGNSAPDKSGLPSDRFSAERTGGSVSTLTIQRTQQEDSAVYLCASSLYVGTAFFGQGTRLTVV.

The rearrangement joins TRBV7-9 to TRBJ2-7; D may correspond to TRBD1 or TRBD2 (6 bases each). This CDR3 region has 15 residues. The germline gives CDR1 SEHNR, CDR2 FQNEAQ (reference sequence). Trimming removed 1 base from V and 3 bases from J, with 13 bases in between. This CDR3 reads CASSLDRDWDYEQYF. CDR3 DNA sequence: TGTGCCAGCAGCTTAGACAGGGACTGGGACTACGAGCAGTACTTC.

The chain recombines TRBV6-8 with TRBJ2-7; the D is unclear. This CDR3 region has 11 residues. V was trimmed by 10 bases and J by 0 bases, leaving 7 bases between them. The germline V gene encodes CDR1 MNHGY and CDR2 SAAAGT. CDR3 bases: TGTGCCACCACGCTCTCCTACGAGCAGTACTTC. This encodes CATTLSYEQYF.

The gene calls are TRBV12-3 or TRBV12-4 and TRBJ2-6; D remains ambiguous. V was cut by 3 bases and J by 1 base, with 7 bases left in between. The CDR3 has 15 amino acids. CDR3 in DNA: TGTGCCAGCAGTTTGTACGGGTCTGGGGCCAACGTCCTGACTTTC. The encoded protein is CASSLYGSGANVLTF.

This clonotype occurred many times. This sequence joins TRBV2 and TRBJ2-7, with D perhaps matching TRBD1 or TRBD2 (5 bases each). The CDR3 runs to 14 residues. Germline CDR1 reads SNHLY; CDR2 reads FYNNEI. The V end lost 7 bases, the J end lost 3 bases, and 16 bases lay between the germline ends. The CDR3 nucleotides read TGTGCCAGCAAAGGGACCCAGGTTCTCTACGAGCAGTACTTC. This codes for CASKGTQVLYEQYF. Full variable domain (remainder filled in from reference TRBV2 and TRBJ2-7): EPEVTQTPSHQVTQMGQEVILRCVPISNHLYFYWYRQILGQKVEFLVSFYNNEISEKSEIFDDQFSVERPDGSNFTLKIRSTKLEDSAMYFCASKGTQVLYEQYFGPGTRLTVT.

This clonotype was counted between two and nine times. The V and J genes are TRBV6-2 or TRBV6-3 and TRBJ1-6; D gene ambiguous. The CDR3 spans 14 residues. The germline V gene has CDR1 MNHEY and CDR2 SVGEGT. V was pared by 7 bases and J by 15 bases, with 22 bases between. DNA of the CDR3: TGTGCCAGCATCCCCCTCGGCGGGATTGAGGTCCTCCACTTT. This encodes CASIPLGGIEVLHF.

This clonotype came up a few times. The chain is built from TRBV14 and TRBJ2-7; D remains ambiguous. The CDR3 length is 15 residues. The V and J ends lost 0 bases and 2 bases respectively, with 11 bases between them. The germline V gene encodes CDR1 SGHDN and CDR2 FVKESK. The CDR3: CASSQDNKPPYEQYF. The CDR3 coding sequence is TGTGCCAGCAGCCAAGATAATAAACCCCCCTACGAGCAGTACTTC.

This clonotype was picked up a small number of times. CDR3 in DNA: TGCAGTGCTAGATCGTACGAGACCCATTACAATGAGCAGTTCTTC. This translates into CSARSYETHYNEQFF. The J gene is TRBJ2-1, the V gene TRBV20-1, with D uncertain. The V end was cut by 2 bases, the J end by 4 bases, with 15 bases between. The CDR3 consists of 15 residues. Germline CDR1 reads DFQATT; CDR2 reads SNEGSKA (reference sequence).

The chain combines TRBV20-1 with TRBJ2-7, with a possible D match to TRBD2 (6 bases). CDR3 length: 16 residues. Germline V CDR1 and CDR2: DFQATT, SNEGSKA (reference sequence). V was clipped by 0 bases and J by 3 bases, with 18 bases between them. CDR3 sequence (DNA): TGCAGTGCTAGAGATCCGGCAGGCGGGATCGGCTACGAGCAGTACTTC. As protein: CSARDPAGGIGYEQYF.

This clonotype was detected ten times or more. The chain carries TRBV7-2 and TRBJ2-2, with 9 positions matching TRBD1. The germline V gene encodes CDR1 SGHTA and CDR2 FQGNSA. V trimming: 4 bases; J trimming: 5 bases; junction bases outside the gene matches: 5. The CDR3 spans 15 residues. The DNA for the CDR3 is TGTGCCAGCAGCTCAGGGACAGGGAAGACCGGGGAGCTGTTTTTT. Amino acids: CASSSGTGKTGELFF. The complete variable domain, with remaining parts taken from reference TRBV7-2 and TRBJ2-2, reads GAGVSQSPSNKVTEKGKDVELRCDPISGHTALYWYRQSLGQGLEFLIYFQGNSAPDKSGLPSDRFSAERTGGSVSTLTIQRTQQEDSAVYLCASSSGTGKTGELFFGEGSRLTVL.

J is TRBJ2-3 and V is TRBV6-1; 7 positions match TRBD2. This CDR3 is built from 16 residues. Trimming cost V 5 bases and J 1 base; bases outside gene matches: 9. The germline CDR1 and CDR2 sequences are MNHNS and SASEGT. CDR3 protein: CASSWKRGLGTDTQYF. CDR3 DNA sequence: TGTGCCAGCAGTTGGAAGCGGGGATTGGGCACAGATACGCAGTATTTT.

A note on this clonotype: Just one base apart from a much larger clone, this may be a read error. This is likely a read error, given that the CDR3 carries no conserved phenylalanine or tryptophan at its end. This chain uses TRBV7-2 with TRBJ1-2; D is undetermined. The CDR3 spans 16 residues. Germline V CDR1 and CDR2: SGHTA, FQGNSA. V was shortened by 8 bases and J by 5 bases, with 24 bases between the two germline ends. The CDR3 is CASGLGLVTPPYGYTI. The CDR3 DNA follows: TGTGCCAGCGGCCTGGGATTAGTTACCCCTCCGTATGGCTACACCATC.

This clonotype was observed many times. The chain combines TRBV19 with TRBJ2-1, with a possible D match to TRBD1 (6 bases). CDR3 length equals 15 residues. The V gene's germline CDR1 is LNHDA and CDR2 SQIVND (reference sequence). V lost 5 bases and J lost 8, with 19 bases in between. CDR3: CASSSQGKPEDEQFF. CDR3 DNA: TGTGCCAGTAGTTCACAGGGAAAGCCCGAGGATGAGCAGTTCTTC.

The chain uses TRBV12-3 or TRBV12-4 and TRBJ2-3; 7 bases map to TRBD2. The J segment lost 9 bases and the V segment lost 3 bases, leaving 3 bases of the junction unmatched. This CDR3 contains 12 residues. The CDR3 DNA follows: TGTGCCAGCAGTTTCCGGGGAGGGACGCAGTATTTT. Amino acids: CASSFRGGTQYF.

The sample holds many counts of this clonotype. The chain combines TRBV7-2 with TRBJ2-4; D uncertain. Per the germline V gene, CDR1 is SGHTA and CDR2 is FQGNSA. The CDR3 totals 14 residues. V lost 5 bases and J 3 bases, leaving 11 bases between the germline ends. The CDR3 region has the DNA TGTGCCAGCAGCGTCTCCGGTGACAAAAACATTCAGTACTTC. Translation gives CASSVSGDKNIQYF.

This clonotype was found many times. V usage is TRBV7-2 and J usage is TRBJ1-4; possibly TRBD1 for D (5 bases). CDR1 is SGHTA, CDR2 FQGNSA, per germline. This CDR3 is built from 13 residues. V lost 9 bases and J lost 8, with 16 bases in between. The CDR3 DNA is TGTGCCAGTCAGGGTGGGAGAAGCGAAAAACTGTTTTTT. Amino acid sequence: CASQGGRSEKLFF.

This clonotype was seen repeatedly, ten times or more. Here the CDR3 reads CASTTDRVTEAFF. In DNA, the CDR3 is TGTGCCAGCACCACCGACAGGGTCACTGAAGCTTTCTTT. V gene TRBV12-3 or TRBV12-4 combines with J gene TRBJ1-1; 7 bases agree with TRBD1. The CDR3 is 13 amino acids. Trimming took 7 bases from V and 4 from J; bases not matched to a gene: 6.

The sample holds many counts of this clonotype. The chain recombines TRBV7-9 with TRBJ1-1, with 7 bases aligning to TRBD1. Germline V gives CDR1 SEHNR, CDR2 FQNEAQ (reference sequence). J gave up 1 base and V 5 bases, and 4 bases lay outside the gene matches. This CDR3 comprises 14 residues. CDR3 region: CASSQGQQNTEAFF. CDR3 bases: TGTGCCAGCAGCCAGGGACAGCAGAACACTGAAGCTTTCTTT.

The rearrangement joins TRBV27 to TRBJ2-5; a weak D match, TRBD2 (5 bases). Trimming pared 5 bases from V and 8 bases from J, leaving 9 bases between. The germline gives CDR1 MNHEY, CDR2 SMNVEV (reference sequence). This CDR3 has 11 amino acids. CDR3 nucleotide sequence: TGTGCCAGCAGTCCGGGATCAACCCAGTACTTC. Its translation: CASSPGSTQYF.

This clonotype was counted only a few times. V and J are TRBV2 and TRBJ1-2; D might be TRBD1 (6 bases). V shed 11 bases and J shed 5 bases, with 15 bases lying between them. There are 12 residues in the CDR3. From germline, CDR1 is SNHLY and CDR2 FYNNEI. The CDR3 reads CAAPLQGYGYTF. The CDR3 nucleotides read TGTGCCGCACCGTTGCAGGGGTATGGCTACACCTTC.

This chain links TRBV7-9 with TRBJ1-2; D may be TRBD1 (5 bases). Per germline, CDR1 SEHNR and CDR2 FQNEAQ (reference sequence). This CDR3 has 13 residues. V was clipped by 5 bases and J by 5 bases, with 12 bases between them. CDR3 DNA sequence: TGTGCCAGCAGCCGGGGCAGGGCTTATGGCTACACCTTC. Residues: CASSRGRAYGYTF.

The CDR3 bases are TGTGCTAGTGGTGATACAGGGACCGCTGAAGCTTTCTTT. This sequence encodes CASGDTGTAEAFF. This chain joins TRBV12-5 and TRBJ1-1; D possibly corresponds to TRBD1 (6 bases). The germline V gene has CDR1 LGHNT and CDR2 FRNRAP. This CDR3 spans 13 amino acids. Trimming removed 5 bases at V and 6 bases at J, with 13 bases between.

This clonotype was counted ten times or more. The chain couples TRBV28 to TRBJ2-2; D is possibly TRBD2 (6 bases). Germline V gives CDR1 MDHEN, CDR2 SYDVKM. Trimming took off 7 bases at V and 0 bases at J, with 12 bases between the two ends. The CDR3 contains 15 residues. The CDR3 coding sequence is TGTGCCAGCACCCCCGGGGAGGCGAACACCGGGGAGCTGTTTTTT. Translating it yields CASTPGEANTGELFF.

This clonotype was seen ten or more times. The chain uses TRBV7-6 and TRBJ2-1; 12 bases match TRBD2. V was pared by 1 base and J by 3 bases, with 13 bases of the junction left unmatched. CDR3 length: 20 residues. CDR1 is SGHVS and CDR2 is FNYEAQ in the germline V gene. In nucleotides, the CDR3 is TGTGCCAGCAGCTTAGGGCTTAGGGCTAGCGGGGGGGCCGTCTACAATGAGCAGTTCTTC. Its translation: CASSLGLRASGGAVYNEQFF.

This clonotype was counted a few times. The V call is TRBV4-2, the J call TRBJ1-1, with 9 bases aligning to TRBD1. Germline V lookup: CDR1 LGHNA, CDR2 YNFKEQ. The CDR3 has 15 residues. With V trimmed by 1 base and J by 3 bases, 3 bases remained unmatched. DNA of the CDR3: TGTGCCAGCAGCCAAGCACAGGGGGCGGACACTGAAGCTTTCTTT. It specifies CASSQAQGADTEAFF.

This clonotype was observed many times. The DNA for the CDR3 is TGTGCCAGCAGTTTAAATCCGGGACAGGGGGCCTACGAGCAGTACTTC. Its translation is CASSLNPGQGAYEQYF. The chain is built from TRBV28 and TRBJ2-7; the match to TRBD1 covers 11 bases. The CDR3 runs 16 residues. Germline V gene lookup returns CDR1 MDHEN and CDR2 SYDVKM. V gave up 2 bases and J gave up 2 bases; unmatched junction bases: 5.

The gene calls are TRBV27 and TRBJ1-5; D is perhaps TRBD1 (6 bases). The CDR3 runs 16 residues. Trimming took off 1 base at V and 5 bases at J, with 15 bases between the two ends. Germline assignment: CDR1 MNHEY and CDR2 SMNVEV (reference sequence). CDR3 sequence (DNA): TGTGCCAGCAGTTTATTTGCGGGCAGGGGATATCAGCCCCAGCATTTT. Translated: CASSLFAGRGYQPQHF.

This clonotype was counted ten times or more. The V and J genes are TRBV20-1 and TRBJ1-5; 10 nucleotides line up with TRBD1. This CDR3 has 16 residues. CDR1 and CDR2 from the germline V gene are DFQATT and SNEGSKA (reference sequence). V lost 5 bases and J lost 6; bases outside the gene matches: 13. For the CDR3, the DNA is TGCAGTGCTCCGCAAACCGGGACAGGGGTGCGTCAGCCCCAGCATTTT. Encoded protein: CSAPQTGTGVRQPQHF.

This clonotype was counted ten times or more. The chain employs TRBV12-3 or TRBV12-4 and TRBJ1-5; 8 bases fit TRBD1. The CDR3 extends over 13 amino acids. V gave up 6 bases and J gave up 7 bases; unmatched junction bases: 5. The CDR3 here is CASSKTGEQPQHF. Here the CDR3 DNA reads TGTGCCAGCAGCAAGACAGGGGAACAGCCCCAGCATTTT.

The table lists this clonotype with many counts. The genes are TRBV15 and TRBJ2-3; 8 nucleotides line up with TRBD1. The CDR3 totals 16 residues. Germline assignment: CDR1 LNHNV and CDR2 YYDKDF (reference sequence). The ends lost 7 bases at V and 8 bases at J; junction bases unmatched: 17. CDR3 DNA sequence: TGTGCCACCACCGAAAAGGACAGGGAGCTTGTCCCTACGCAGTATTTT. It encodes CATTEKDRELVPTQYF.

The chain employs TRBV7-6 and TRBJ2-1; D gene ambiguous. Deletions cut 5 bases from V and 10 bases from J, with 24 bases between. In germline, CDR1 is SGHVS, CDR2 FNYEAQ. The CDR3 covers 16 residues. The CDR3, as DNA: TGTGCCAGCAGCAAAAATCCCAACGATGGGTTGGGCGAGCAGTTCTTC. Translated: CASSKNPNDGLGEQFF.